This T cell receptor (beta chain) was sequenced during a study of cytotoxic CD8 clonotypes in ibrutinib-treated CLL. About the research overall: In all, more than ten patients were relapsed/refractory, approximately 15 were treatment-naive and roughly 18 were IGHV unmutated. Partial responses numbered about 25 and complete responses 2; after a median about 62 months, roughly 15 stayed remitted and about 12 progressed.

Assay used: immunoSEQ multiplex PCR; TCRdb lists only in-frame clones, some missing. Altogether roughly 100,000 clones are present, 70% to 80% being singletons, with the ten largest covering under 35%. Findings and caveats of the study: Baseline clonality was higher than in age-matched healthy donors and moved in step with circulating CD8+ T-cell counts.

Of note for this clone: Its specificity is unknown.

V gave up 2 bases and J gave up 0 bases, with 8 bases separating them. The V gene's germline CDR1 is MNHNS and CDR2 SASEGT. CDR3 length: 15 amino acids. The clonotype comes from a human donor with chronic lymphocytic leukemia. V and J are TRBV6-1 and TRBJ1-5; D remains unclear. The starting material was PBMCs, obtained after 12 months of ibrutinib treatment. CDR3 sequence: CASSEWHDSNQPQHF. CDR3 sequence (DNA): TGTGCCAGCAGTGAATGGCACGATAGCAATCAGCCCCAGCATTTT.